This T cell receptor (beta chain) was retrieved from a study of cytotoxic CD8 clonotypes in ibrutinib-treated CLL. Overall study findings and caveats: Collection times varied between progressing and sustained-remission patients.

This clone was counted only a few times. Its target is unknown. Profiled with immunoSEQ multiplex PCR; TCRdb holds only in-frame clones, not every one. The top ten hold approximately 13% of the sample, which has some 46,000 clones, roughly three quarters seen once. Germline V gene sequence: CDR1 SGHNT, CDR2 YYREEE (reference sequence). The CDR3 has 16 amino acids. V trimming: 2 bases; J trimming: 8 bases; junction bases outside the gene matches: 10. The receptor comes from a human donor with chronic lymphocytic leukemia. The specimen was PBMCs, collected after 12 months of ibrutinib treatment. J is TRBJ2-1 and V is TRBV5-4, with 10 bases that match TRBD2. CDR3 loop: CASSLAGGEGTDEQFF. The CDR3 region has the DNA TGTGCCAGCAGCTTAGCGGGAGGGGAGGGTACGGATGAGCAGTTCTTC.